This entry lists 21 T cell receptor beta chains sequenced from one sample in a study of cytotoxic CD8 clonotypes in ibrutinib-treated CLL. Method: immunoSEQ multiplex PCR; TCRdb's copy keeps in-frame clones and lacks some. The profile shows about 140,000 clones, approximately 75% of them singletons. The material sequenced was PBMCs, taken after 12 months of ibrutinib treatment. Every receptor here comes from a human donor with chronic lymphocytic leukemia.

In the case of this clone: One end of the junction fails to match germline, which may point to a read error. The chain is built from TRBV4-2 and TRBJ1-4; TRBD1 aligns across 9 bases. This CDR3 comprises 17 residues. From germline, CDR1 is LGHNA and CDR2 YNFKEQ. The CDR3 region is CASSRPGQGGDNAKLFF. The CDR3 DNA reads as TGTGCCAGCAGCCGACCGGGACAGGGAGGGGATAATGCAAAACTGTTTTTT.

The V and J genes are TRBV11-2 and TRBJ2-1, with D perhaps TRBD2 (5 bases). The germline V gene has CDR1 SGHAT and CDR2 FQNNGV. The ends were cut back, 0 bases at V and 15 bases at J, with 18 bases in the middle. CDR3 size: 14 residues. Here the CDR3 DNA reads TGTGCCAGCAGCTTAGATCCATTTCCCCCTAGCCCGTTCTTC. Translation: CASSLDPFPPSPFF. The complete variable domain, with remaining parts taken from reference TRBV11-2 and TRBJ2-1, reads EAGVAQSPRYKIIEKRQSVAFWCNPISGHATLYWYQQILGQGPKLLIQFQNNGVVDDSQLPKDRFSAERLKGVDSTLKIQPAKLEDSAVYLCASSLDPFPPSPFFGPGTRLTVL.

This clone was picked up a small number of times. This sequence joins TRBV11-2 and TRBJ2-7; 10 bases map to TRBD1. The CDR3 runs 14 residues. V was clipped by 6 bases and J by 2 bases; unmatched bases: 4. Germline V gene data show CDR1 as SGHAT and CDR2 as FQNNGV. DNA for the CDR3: TGTGCCAGCAGACCGGGACAGGGGCCCTACGAGCAGTACTTC. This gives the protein CASRPGQGPYEQYF.

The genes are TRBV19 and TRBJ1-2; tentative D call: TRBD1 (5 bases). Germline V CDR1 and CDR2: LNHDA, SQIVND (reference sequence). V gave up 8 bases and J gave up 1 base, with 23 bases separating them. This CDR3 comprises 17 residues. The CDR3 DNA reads TGTGCCAGTCGCATCGTGTGGGGGGGAAGGGGTAACTATGGCTACACCTTC. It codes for CASRIVWGGRGNYGYTF.

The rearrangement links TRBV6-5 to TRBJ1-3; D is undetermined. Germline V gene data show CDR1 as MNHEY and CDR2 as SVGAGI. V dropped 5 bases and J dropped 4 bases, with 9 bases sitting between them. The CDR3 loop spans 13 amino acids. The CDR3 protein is CASSRTEGNTIYF. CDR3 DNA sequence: TGTGCCAGCAGTCGGACGGAAGGAAACACCATATATTTT.

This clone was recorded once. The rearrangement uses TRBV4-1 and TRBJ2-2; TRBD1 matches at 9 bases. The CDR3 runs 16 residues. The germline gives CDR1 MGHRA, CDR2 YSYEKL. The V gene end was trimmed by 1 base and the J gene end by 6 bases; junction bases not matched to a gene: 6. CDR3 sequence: CASSQAPGQGPGELFF. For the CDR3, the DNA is TGCGCCAGCAGCCAAGCCCCGGGACAGGGTCCCGGGGAGCTGTTTTTT.

The DNA of the CDR3 is TGTGCCAGCAGCGTCCAAGAGACCCAGTACTTC. Protein: CASSVQETQYF. This chain connects TRBV2 to TRBJ2-5; D ambiguous. V was cut by 6 bases and J by 1 base, with 3 bases left in between. The CDR3 consists of 11 residues. The germline CDR1 and CDR2 sequences are SNHLY and FYNNEI.

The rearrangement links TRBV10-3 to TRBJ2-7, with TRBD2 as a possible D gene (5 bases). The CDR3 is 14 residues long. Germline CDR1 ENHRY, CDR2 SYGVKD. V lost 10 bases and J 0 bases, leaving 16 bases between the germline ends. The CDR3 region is CATWTGTSSYEQYF. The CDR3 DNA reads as TGTGCCACCTGGACGGGAACCAGCTCCTACGAGCAGTACTTC.

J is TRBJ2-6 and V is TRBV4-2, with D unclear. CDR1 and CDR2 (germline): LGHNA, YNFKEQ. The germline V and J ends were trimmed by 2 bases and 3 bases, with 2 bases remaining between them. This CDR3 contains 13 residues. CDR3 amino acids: CASSQFGANVLTF. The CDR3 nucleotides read TGTGCCAGCAGCCAATTTGGGGCCAACGTCCTGACTTTC.

CDR3 coding DNA: TGTGCCAGCAGTTACCTGGTTACTGGGGCCAACGTCCTGACTTTC. Amino acids: CASSYLVTGANVLTF. The rearrangement joins TRBV6-5 to TRBJ2-6; unclear D gene. The ends were cut back, 2 bases at V and 2 bases at J, with 7 bases in the middle. CDR1 and CDR2 from the germline V gene are MNHEY and SVGAGI. This CDR3 is built from 15 residues.

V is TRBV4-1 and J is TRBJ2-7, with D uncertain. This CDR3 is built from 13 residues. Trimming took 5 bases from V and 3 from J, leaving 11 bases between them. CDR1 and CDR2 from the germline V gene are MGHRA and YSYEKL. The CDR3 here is CASSLQFYYEQYF. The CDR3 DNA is TGCGCCAGCAGCTTACAGTTTTACTACGAGCAGTACTTC.

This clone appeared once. The CDR3 DNA reads TGTGCCAGCAGTTCTCCCACTAGCGGGAGTTCGACAGATACGCAGTATTTT. Translation gives CASSSPTSGSSTDTQYF. V and J are TRBV28 and TRBJ2-3, with 11 bases fitting TRBD2. Germline CDR1 is MDHEN and CDR2 is SYDVKM. This CDR3 spans 17 amino acids. J gave up 3 bases and V 4 bases, and 9 bases lay outside the gene matches.

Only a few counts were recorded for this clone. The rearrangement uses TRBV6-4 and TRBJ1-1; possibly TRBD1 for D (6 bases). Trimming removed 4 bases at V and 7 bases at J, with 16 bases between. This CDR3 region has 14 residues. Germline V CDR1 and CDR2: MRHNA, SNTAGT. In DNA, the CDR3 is TGTGCCAGCAGTGCCACCCCGGACAGCTTTGAAGCTTTCTTT. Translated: CASSATPDSFEAFF.

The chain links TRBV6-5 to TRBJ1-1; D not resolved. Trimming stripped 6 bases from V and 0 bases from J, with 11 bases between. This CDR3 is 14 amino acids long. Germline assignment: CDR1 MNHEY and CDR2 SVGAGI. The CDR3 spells CASSSGYLNTEAFF. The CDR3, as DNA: TGTGCCAGCAGCTCCGGGTATTTGAACACTGAAGCTTTCTTT.

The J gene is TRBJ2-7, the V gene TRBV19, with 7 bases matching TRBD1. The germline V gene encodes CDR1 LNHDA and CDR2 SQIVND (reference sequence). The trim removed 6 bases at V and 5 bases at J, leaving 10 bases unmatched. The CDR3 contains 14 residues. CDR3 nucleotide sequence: TGTGCCAGTAGCCACGGCGACAGGGTCCACGAGCAGTACTTC. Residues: CASSHGDRVHEQYF.

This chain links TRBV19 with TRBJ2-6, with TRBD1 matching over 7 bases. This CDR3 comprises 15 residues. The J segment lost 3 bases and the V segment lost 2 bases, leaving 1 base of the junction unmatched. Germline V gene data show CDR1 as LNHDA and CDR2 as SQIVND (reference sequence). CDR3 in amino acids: CASSIQGDGANVLTF. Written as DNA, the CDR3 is TGTGCCAGTAGTATACAGGGGGATGGGGCCAACGTCCTGACTTTC.

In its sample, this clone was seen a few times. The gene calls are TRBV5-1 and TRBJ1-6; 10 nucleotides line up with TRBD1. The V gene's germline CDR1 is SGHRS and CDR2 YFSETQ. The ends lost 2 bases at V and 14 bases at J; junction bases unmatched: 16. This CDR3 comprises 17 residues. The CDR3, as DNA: TGCGCCAGCAGCTTTGAGCCATTCCGGGACAGGGGCCGGGCCCTCCACTTT. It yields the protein CASSFEPFRDRGRALHF.

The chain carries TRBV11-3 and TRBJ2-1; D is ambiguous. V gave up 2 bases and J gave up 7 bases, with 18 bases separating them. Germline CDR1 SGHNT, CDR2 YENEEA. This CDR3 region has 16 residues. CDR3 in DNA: TGTGCCAGCAGCTTAATCCCCCCTGAGATCGGAAATGAGCAGTTCTTC. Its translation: CASSLIPPEIGNEQFF.

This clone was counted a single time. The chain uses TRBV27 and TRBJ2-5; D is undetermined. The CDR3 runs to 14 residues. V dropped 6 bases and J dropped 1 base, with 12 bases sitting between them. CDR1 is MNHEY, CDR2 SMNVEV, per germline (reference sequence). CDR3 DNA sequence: TGTGCCAGCAGCCAACCGGGCCTCCAAGAGACCCAGTACTTC. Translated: CASSQPGLQETQYF.

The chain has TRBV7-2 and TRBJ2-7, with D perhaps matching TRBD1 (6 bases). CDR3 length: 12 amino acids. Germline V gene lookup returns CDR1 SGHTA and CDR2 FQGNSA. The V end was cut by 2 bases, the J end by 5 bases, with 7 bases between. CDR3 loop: CASSLSGDEQYF. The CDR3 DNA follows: TGTGCCAGCAGCTTATCAGGGGACGAGCAGTACTTC.

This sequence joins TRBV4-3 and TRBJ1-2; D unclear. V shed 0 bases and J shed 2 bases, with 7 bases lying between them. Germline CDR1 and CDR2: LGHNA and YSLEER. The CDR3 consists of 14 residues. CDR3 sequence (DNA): TGCGCCAGCAGCCAAGATCTGGGGAACTATGGCTACACCTTC. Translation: CASSQDLGNYGYTF.